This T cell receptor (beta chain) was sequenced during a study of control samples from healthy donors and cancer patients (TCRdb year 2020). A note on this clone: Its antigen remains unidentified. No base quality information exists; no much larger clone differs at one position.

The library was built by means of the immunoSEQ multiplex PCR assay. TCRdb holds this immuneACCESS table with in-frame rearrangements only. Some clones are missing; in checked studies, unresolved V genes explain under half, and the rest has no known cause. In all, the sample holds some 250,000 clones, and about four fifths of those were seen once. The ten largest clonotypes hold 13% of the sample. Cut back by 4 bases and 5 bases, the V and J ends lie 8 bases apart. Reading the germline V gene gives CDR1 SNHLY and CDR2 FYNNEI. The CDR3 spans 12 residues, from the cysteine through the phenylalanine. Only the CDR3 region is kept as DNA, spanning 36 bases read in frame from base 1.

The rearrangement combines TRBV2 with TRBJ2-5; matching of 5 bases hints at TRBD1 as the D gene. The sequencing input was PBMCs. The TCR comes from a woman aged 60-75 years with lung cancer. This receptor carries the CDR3 CASSGQSETQYF. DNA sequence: TGTGCCAGCAGTGGACAGTCCGAGACCCAGTACTTC. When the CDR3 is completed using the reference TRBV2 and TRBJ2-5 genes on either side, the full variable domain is EPEVTQTPSHQVTQMGQEVILRCVPISNHLYFYWYRQILGQKVEFLVSFYNNEISEKSEIFDDQFSVERPDGSNFTLKIRSTKLEDSAMYFCASSGQSETQYFGPGTRLLVL.